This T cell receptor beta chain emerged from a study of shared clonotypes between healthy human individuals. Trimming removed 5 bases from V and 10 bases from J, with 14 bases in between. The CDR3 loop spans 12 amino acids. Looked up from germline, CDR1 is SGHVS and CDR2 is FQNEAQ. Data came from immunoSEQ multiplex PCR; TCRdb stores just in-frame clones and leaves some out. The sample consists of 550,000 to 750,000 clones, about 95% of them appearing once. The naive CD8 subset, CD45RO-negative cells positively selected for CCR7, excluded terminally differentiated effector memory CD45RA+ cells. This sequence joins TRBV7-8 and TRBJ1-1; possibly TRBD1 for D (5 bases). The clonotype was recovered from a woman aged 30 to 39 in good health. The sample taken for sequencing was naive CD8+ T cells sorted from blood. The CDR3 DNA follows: TGTGCCAGCAGCGGGGGGGAACGCGGAGCTTTCTTT. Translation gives CASSGGERGAFF.